This T cell receptor beta chain is from a study of cytomegalovirus exposure and HLA in healthy donors. PCR used 60 Vbeta primers and 13 Jbeta primers. This table comes from immunoSEQ multiplex PCR, and its TCRdb copy is limited to in-frame clones, with some not included. This sample yields 150,000 to 200,000 clones, of which 75% to 90% are seen a single time; less than 9% belongs to the top ten. Sequenced input: PBMCs. This clonotype was sampled from a man under 40 in good health and CMV-seropositive.

The CDR3: CASSTIGGGETQYF. CDR3 nucleotide sequence: TGTGCCAGCAGTACTATAGGGGGGGGAGAGACCCAGTACTTC. This sequence joins TRBV6-1 and TRBJ2-5, with D possibly TRBD2 on 7 matching bases. Between the trimmed V and J ends, which lost 5 bases and 4 bases, there was a span of 14 bases. This CDR3 has 14 amino acids. Germline CDR1 and CDR2: MNHNS and SASEGT.